This T cell receptor beta chain comes out of a study of human T cells and chemical hapten exposure. The CDR3 runs 15 residues. V lost 5 bases and J 1 base, leaving 15 bases between the germline ends. The germline V gene encodes CDR1 SGHAT and CDR2 FQNNGV. The time point denotes: patch test 1, 2 weeks after DPC sensitization. Regarding treatment: therapeutic diphenylcyclopropenone sensitization with weekly scalp DPC. Within the library, unique molecular identifiers were attached to each individual cDNA molecule. One entry per CDR3 protein results from TCRdb running MiXCR on the RACE reads. The sample yields about 99,000 distinct CDR3 sequences, around 11% seen once.

The TCR originated in a woman aged 40 to 50 with alopecia areata. Some clones in this sample may be carry-over from other donors' samples. The gene calls are TRBV11-2 and TRBJ2-7; possibly TRBD1 for D (6 bases). Material: whole blood, obtained in connection with sensitization to the hapten diphenylcyclopropenone (DPC). As DNA, the CDR3 is TGTGCCAGCAGCCCGAACGGGGACACTTCCTACGAGCAGTACTTC. Translated, it gives CASSPNGDTSYEQYF. Full variable domain (outside the CDR3, taken from reference TRBV11-2 and TRBJ2-7): EAGVAQSPRYKIIEKRQSVAFWCNPISGHATLYWYQQILGQGPKLLIQFQNNGVVDDSQLPKDRFSAERLKGVDSTLKIQPAKLEDSAVYLCASSPNGDTSYEQYFGPGTRLTVT.